The source of this TCR beta chain is a study of response to subunit inactivated influenza vaccine. TCRdb processed the RT-PCR reads anew with MiXCR; each CDR3 protein has one entry. The table includes fewer than 700,000 distinct CDR3 sequences, over 10% detected once. V was clipped by 5 bases and J by 8 bases, with 18 bases between them. The CDR3 extends over 15 amino acids. This clonotype was recorded a few times. Its antigen remains unidentified. Overall study results and limits: Authors proposed each seasonal influenza vaccination draws in few new T cells.

The receptor was derived from a man between 50 and 59 years old who received an inactivated influenza vaccine. The sequenced sample was PBMCs from blood, obtained 45 days after vaccination. The V gene is TRBV12-3 or TRBV12-4, the J gene TRBJ1-4; possible D gene TRBD1, 6 bases. DNA for the CDR3: TGTGCCAGCAGTCGGGGGCGAGGTGGAGAAGAAAAACTGTTTTTT. It is translated as CASSRGRGGEEKLFF.